This TCR beta chain was obtained from a study of early T cells in non-severe SARS-CoV-2 infection. Turning to the study itself: Unsorted whole blood bulk RNA was sequenced, with unpaired chains. Study findings and constraints: A preference for anti-spike CD8 responses marked VDJdb matching, which missed private and CD4 specificities.

Unique molecular identifiers tagged individual cDNA molecules. Each CDR3 protein gets one entry after TCRdb re-called the 5' RACE reads with MiXCR. The sample shows 53,000 or so distinct CDR3 sequences, approximately 7.6% of them seen only once. This clonotype occurred many times. As yet, its antigen is unknown. This CDR3 comprises 14 residues. Trimming took off 5 bases at V and 2 bases at J, with 11 bases between the two ends. The V gene's germline CDR1 is KGHSH and CDR2 LQKENI. Sequenced material: whole blood. The source of this sequence is an adult who was a healthcare worker with PCR-confirmed SARS-CoV-2 infection or an uninfected control (not recorded which). The V call is TRBV18, the J call TRBJ2-3, with no clear D. Here the CDR3 reads CASSSTTATDTQYF. CDR3 nucleotides: TGTGCCAGCTCATCCACCACAGCCACAGATACGCAGTATTTT.